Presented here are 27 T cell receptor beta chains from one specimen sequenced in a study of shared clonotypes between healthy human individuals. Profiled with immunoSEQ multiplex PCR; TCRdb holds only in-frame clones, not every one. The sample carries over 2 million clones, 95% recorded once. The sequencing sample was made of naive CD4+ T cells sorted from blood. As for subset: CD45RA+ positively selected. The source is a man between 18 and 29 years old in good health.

The CDR3 here is CASSSLGTVNEKLFF. DNA of the CDR3: TGTGCCAGCAGCTCCCTGGGGACAGTGAATGAAAAACTGTTTTTT. This chain joins TRBV5-8 and TRBJ1-4; 7 bases map to TRBD1. Germline V gene sequence: CDR1 SGHTS, CDR2 YDEGEE. The CDR3 is made up of 15 amino acids. The junction had 7 bases not matched to a gene; V was cut back by 3 bases and J by 5 bases.

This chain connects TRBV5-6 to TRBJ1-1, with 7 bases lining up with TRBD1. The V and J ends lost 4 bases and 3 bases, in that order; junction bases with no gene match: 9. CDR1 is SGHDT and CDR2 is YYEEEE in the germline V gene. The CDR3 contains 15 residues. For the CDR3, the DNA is TGTGCCAGCAGCCCCCAGGGACAGCCCTACACTGAAGCTTTCTTT. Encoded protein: CASSPQGQPYTEAFF.

CDR3 DNA: TGCGCCAGCGGGGAGGTTGGGGCCAACGTCCTGACTTTC. Its translation is CASGEVGANVLTF. J is TRBJ2-6 and V is TRBV5-1; perhaps TRBD2 as D (6 bases). The CDR3 covers 13 residues. Germline assignment: CDR1 SGHRS and CDR2 YFSETQ. V was trimmed by 7 bases and J by 3 bases, leaving 8 bases between them.

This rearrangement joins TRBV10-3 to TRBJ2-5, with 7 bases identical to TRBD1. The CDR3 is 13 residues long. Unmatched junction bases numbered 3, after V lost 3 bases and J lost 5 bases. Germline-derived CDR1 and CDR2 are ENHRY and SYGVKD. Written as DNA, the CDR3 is TGTGCCATCAGTGATGGACAGGCCGAGACCCAGTACTTC. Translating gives CAISDGQAETQYF.

The CDR3 region is CASSEPPGLTYEQYF. The CDR3 DNA reads as TGTGCCAGCAGTGAACCCCCGGGGTTAACCTACGAGCAGTACTTC. This sequence joins TRBV6-1 and TRBJ2-7; D is possibly TRBD2 (5 bases). The germline CDR1 and CDR2 sequences are MNHNS and SASEGT. CDR3 length: 15 residues. The V gene lost 2 bases and the J gene lost 2 bases, with 13 bases spanning the gap.

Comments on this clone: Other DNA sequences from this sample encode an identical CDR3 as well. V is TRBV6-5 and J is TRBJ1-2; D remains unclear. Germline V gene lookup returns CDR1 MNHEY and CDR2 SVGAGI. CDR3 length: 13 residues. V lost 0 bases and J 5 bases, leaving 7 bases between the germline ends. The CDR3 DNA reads TGTGCCAGCAGTTACTCTCGGGGTTATGGCTACACCTTC. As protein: CASSYSRGYGYTF.

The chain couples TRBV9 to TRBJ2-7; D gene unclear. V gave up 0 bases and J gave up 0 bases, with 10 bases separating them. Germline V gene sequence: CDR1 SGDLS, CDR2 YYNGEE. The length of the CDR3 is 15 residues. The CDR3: CASSVEQYSSYEQYF. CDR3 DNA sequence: TGTGCCAGCAGCGTAGAGCAATATAGCTCCTACGAGCAGTACTTC.

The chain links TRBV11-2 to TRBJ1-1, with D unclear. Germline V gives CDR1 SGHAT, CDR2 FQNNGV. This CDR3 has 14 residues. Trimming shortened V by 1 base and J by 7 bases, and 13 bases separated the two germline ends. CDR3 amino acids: CASSLAGGRHEAFF. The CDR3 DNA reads TGTGCCAGCAGCTTAGCGGGAGGACGGCATGAAGCTTTCTTT.

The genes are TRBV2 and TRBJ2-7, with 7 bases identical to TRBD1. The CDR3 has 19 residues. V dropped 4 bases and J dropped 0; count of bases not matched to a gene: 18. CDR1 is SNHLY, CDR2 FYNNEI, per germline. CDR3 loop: CASSGVHHRDSLLSYEQYF. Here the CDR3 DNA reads TGTGCCAGCAGTGGGGTGCACCACCGGGACAGCTTACTCTCCTACGAGCAGTACTTC.

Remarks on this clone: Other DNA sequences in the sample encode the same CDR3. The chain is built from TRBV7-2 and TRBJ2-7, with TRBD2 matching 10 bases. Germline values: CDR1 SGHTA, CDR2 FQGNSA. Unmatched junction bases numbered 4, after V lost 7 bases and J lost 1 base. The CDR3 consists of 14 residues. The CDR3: CASTKTSGSYEQYF. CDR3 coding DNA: TGTGCCAGCACCAAGACTAGCGGGTCCTACGAGCAGTACTTC.

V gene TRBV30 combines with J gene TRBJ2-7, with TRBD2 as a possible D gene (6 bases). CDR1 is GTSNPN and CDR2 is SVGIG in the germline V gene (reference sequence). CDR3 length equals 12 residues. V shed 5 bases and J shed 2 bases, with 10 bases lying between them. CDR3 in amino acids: CAWGGDAYEQYF. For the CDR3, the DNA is TGTGCCTGGGGCGGGGATGCCTACGAGCAGTACTTC.

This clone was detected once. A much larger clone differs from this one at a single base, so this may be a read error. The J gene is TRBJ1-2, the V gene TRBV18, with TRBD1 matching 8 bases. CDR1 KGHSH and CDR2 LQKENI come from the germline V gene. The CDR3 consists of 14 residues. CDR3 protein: CASSPQDRGYGHTF. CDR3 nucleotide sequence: TGTGCCAGCTCACCGCAAGACAGGGGCTATGGCCACACCTTC.

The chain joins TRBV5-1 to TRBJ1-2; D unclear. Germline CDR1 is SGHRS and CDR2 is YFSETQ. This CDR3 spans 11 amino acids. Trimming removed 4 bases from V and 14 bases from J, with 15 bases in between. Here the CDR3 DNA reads TGCGCCAGCAGCCAAGGCGGTGGGGATACCTTC. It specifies CASSQGGGDTF. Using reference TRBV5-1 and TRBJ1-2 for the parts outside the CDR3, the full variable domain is KAGVTQTPRYLIKTRGQQVTLSCSPISGHRSVSWYQQTPGQGLQFLFEYFSETQRNKGNFPGRFSGRQFSNSRSEMNVSTLELGDSALYLCASSQGGGDTFGSGTRLTVV.

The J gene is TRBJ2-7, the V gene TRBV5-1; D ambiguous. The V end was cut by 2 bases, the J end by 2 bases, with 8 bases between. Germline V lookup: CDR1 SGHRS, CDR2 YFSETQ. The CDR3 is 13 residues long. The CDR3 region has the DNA TGCGCCAGCAGCTTAGACCTCCCCTACGAGCAGTACTTC. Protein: CASSLDLPYEQYF.

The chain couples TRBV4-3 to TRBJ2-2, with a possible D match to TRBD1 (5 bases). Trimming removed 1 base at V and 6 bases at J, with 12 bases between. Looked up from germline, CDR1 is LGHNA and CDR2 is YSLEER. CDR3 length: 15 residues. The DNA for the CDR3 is TGCGCCAGCAGCCAAGTGGCAGGGTTCCCCGGGGAGCTGTTTTTT. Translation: CASSQVAGFPGELFF.

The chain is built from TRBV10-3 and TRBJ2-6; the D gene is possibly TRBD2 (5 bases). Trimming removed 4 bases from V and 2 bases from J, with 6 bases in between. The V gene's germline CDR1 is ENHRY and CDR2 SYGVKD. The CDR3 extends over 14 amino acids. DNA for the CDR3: TGTGCCATCAGTGGAGGGACTGGGGCCAACGTCCTGACTTTC. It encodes CAISGGTGANVLTF.

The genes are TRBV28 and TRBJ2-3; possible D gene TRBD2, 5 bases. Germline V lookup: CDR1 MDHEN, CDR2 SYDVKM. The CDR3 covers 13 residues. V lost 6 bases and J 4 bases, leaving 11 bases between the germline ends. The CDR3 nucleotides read TGTGCCAGCAGCACACTAGTCCCAGATACGCAGTATTTT. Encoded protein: CASSTLVPDTQYF.

CDR3 region: CASKRGLLDRETQYF. CDR3 DNA: TGTGCCAGCAAGCGGGGCCTACTAGACCGGGAGACCCAGTACTTC. This rearrangement joins TRBV2 to TRBJ2-5, with TRBD2 matching over 7 bases. The CDR3 sequence is 15 residues long. Looked up from germline, CDR1 is SNHLY and CDR2 is FYNNEI. The V and J ends lost 7 bases and 5 bases, in that order; junction bases with no gene match: 13.

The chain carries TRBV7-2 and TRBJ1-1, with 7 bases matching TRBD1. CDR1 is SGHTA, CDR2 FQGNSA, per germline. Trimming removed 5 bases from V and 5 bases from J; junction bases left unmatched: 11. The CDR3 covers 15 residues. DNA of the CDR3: TGTGCCAGCAGCCCCCAGACAGGGATGGGAACTGAAGCTTTCTTT. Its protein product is CASSPQTGMGTEAFF. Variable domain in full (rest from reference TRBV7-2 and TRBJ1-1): GAGVSQSPSNKVTEKGKDVELRCDPISGHTALYWYRQSLGQGLEFLIYFQGNSAPDKSGLPSDRFSAERTGGSVSTLTIQRTQQEDSAVYLCASSPQTGMGTEAFFGQGTRLTVV.

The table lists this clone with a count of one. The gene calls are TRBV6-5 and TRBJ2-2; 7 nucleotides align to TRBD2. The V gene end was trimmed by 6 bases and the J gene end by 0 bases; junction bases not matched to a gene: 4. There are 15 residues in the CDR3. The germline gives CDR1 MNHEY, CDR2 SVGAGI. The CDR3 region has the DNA TGTGCCAGCAGCCCTCGGGGGGCGAACACCGGGGAGCTGTTTTTT. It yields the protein CASSPRGANTGELFF.

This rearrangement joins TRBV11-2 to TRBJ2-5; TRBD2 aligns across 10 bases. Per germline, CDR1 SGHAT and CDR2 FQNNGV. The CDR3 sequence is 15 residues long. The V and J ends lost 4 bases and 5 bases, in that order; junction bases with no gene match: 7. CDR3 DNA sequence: TGTGCCAGCAGCTCCGGGACTAGCGTGCACGAGACCCAGTACTTC. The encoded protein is CASSSGTSVHETQYF.

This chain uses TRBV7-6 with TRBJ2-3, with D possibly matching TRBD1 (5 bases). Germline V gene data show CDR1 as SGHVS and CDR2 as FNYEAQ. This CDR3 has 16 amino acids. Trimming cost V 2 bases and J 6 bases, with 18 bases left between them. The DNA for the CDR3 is TGTGCCAGCAGCTTAAACAGACCGGGCCCAGGGGATACGCAGTATTTT. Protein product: CASSLNRPGPGDTQYF.

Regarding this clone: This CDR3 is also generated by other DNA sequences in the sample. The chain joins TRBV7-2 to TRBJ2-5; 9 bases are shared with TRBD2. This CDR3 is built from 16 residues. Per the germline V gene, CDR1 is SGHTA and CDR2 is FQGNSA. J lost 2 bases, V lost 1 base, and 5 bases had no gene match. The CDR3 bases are TGTGCCAGCAGCTTAGGTCCAGCGGGGGGTCAAGAGACCCAGTACTTC. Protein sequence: CASSLGPAGGQETQYF.

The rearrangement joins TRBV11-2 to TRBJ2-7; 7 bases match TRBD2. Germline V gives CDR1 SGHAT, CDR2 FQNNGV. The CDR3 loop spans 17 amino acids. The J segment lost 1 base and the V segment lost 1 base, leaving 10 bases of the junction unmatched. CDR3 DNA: TGTGCCAGCAGCTTAGGGGGGAGGGCCTTTTATTCCTACGAGCAGTACTTC. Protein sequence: CASSLGGRAFYSYEQYF.

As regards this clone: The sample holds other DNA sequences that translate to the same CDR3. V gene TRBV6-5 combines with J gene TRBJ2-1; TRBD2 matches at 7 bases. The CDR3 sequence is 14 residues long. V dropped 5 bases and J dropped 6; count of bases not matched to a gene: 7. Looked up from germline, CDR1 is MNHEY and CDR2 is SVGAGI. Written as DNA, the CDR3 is TGTGCCAGCAGTCCCAGCGGGGCGGGCAATGAGCAGTTCTTC. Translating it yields CASSPSGAGNEQFF.

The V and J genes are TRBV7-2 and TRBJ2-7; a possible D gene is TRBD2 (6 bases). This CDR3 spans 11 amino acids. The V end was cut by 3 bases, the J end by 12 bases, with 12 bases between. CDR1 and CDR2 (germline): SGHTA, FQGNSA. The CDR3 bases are TGTGCCAGCAGCTTGGGCGGGACTCGGTACTTC. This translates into CASSLGGTRYF.

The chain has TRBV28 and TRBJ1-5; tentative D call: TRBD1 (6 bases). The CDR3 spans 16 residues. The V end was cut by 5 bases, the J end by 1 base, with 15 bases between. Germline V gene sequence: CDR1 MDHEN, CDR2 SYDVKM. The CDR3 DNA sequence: TGTGCCAGCAGTGCCCCGGGGGGGCCCAGCAATCAGCCCCAGCATTTT. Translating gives CASSAPGGPSNQPQHF.